Listed below are T cell receptor beta chains from one sample, sequenced in a study of identical twins. Each CDR3 protein is one row after TCRdb ran MiXCR on the 5' RACE reads. This repertoire shows about 190,000 distinct CDR3 sequences, about 16% found once; its top ten account for 40% to 45%. These data were likewise used in another study, on T cells expressing NK-cell markers.

The sample taken for sequencing was CD8+ T cells sorted from blood. The receptors originated from a young woman in good health. Each CDR3 is given with its conserved first and last residue. A D gene is named only where the DNA matches it firmly. Some rows mark clone size as missing; the rest say once, few, many or name a class of expanded clone.

NA	TRBV28	TRBJ2-7	NA	TGTGCCAGCAGCATCCACCACGAGCAGTACTTC	CASSIHHEQYF
many	TRBV12-3/TRBV12-4	TRBJ1-6	NA	TGTGCCAGCAGTTCGCTCTCACCCCTCCACTTT	CASSSLSPLHF
few	TRBV27	TRBJ2-7	NA	TGTGCCAGCAGTTTGGAGGGGGCCGCCTACGAGCAGTACTTC	CASSLEGAAYEQYF
NA	TRBV2	TRBJ1-1	NA	TGTGCCAGCAGTGTTTCGGAGGCTGAAGCTTTCTTT	CASSVSEAEAFF
few	TRBV9	TRBJ1-2	TRBD1	TGTGCCAGCAGCGGGACGGACAGGGATGGCTACACCTTC	CASSGTDRDGYTF
NA	TRBV7-7	TRBJ2-1	NA	TGTGCTAGCAGCTTTGGGCTGGCGACAGATAATGAGCAGTTCTTC	CASSFGLATDNEQFF
few	TRBV5-5	TRBJ2-7	NA	TGTGCCAGCAGCCACCCGGGCCTAAGCTACGAGCAGTACTTC	CASSHPGLSYEQYF
few	TRBV29-1	TRBJ2-2	NA	TGCAGCGTTGAAGATTTCGGGGAGCTGTTTTTT	CSVEDFGELFF
NA	TRBV4-1	TRBJ2-7	TRBD1	TGCGCCAGCAGCCCCGGGACAGGGGAGTACGAGCAGTACTTC	CASSPGTGEYEQYF
NA	TRBV27	TRBJ2-5	TRBD2	TGTGCCAGCAGTTGGACTAGCGGGGACTTGGGTCAGTACTTC	CASSWTSGDLGQYF
NA	TRBV6-5	TRBJ2-6	NA	TGTGCCAGCAGTTACTCCGCTGCTGGGGCCAACGTCCTGACTTTC	CASSYSAAGANVLTF
NA	TRBV5-6	TRBJ2-3	TRBD2	TGTGCCAGCAGCTTTGGGACTAGCGGGAGTCCAGATACGCAGTATTTT	CASSFGTSGSPDTQYF
few	TRBV5-1	TRBJ2-7	NA	TGCGCCAGCAACCGGGACGTCGGAGTGGACGAGCAGTACTTC	CASNRDVGVDEQYF
few	TRBV3-1	TRBJ1-6	NA	TGTGCCAGCCCTGAGGTGGGTAATAATTCACCCCTCCACTTT	CASPEVGNNSPLHF
few	TRBV13	TRBJ2-2	NA	TGTGCCAGCAGCTATGGGACGGAAAACACCGGGGAGCTGTTTTTT	CASSYGTENTGELFF
few	TRBV12-3/TRBV12-4	TRBJ2-7	NA	TGTGCCAGCAGTCCCGGGACACGGGGAAGAATTACCTACGAGCAGTACTTC	CASSPGTRGRITYEQYF
NA	TRBV7-8	TRBJ2-1	TRBD2	TGTGCCAGCAGCTATACCGGGACTAGATCCTCCAATGAGCAGTTCTTC	CASSYTGTRSSNEQFF
many	TRBV11-2	TRBJ1-1	NA	TGTGCCAGCAGCCCGAACACTGAAGCTTTCTTT	CASSPNTEAFF
many	TRBV11-2	TRBJ2-2	TRBD2	TGTGCCAGCAGCTTAGGAGGCGGCCGGGACTACGCGAACACCGGGGAGCTGTTTTTT	CASSLGGGRDYANTGELFF
few	TRBV9	TRBJ2-3	NA	TGTGCCAGCAGCGGGTACAGCACAGATACGCAGTATTTT	CASSGYSTDTQYF
NA	TRBV12-3/TRBV12-4	TRBJ2-7	TRBD2	TGTGCCAGCAGTCCCAGCGGGGTGAGCGAGCAGTACTTC	CASSPSGVSEQYF
NA	TRBV7-8	TRBJ2-7	TRBD2	TGTGCCAGCAGCGGTAGCGGGGGGGCCCACGAGCAGTACTTC	CASSGSGGAHEQYF
few	TRBV10-2	TRBJ2-5	NA	TGCGCCAGCAGGGGACGGGGAAAGGAGACCCAGTACTTC	CASRGRGKETQYF
NA	TRBV3-1	TRBJ2-2	TRBD2	TGTGCCAGCAGCACAGGACTAGCGGGAGTGGGGACCGGGGAGCTGTTTTTT	CASSTGLAGVGTGELFF
few	TRBV4-3	TRBJ1-3	TRBD1	TGCGCCAGCAGCCAGGGGACAGGGGTTGGAAACACCATATATTTT	CASSQGTGVGNTIYF
NA	TRBV12-3/TRBV12-4	TRBJ2-3	NA	TGTGCCAGCAATGAGGGATCCGATACGCAGTATTTT	CASNEGSDTQYF
NA	TRBV6-5	TRBJ2-7	TRBD1	TGTGCCAGCAGTTACCCCGGGACAGGGGGGCTCGAGCAGTACTTC	CASSYPGTGGLEQYF
NA	TRBV24-1	TRBJ1-6	NA	TGTGCCACCAGTGATTTAACGCCCCGTCAACCCCTCCACTTT	CATSDLTPRQPLHF
many	TRBV27	TRBJ2-3	NA	TGTGCCAGCAGTGTCATCAAGACGACTAGCACAGATACGCAGTATTTT	CASSVIKTTSTDTQYF